This T cell receptor beta chain is from a study of T cells expressing NK-cell markers (dated by TCRdb to about 2020). Regarding the complete study: In sorted CD3+CD56+NKG2C+, CD3+CD56+NKG2C- and CD3+CD56-NKG2C+ T-cell subsets from about eight donors, TCR beta-chain repertoires were profiled. Among the eight sequenced donors, only one was HCMV-seronegative, while the other seven were HCMV-seropositive. All eight donors whose samples were sequenced were randomly selected healthy volunteers, three of them men and five women. Illumina HiSeq 2000/2500, MiSeq or NextSeq was used to sequence libraries as 2 x 150 bp reads. General findings and caveats noted by the study authors: In over five donors, the dominant CD3+CD56+NKG2C+ clonotypes were among the top 10 CD8+ clonotypes and accounted for roughly 1.0-8% of CD8+ T cells. It remained unclear whether the expanded NKG2C-expressing T cell clones were specific for HCMV antigens. Those dominant clonotypes were again the most abundant among CD3+CD56-NKG2C+ cells in four donors, at about 25-60.1%.

CDR1 and CDR2, per the germline V gene, are MNHNS and SASEGT. From the cysteine through the phenylalanine, the CDR3 covers 16 amino acids. Nucleotide data are not available. The reads were generated on an Illumina HiSeq 2000. TCR beta cDNA libraries were prepared using 5'RACE template switching, which introduced a universal primer site and unique molecular identifiers. cDNA synthesis was primed from the TCR beta constant segment and was followed by two successive PCR amplification steps. Per the authors' processing: MIGEC handled demultiplexing of the reads and grouping by UMI, while MiTCR was used to assemble and quantify clonotypes. Only TCR cDNA sequences supported by at least two reads were kept to exclude erroneous sequences. The tcR package was used for downstream repertoire analysis, and clonotypes were matched across fractions by CDR3 nucleotide sequence plus V segment. VDJmatch was used to annotate antigen specificity against VDJdb, with one amino acid substitution allowed in CDR3. The reads were reprocessed in TCRdb, with one entry per CDR3 protein sequence and no accompanying DNA. TCRdb, not the original authors, processed these V and J calls. The sample table includes a few hundred thousand distinct CDR3 sequences. The ten largest clones capture about 5.2% of the sample.

As regards this clonotype: Its antigen specificity is not known.

HCMV serostatus was determined by detecting HCMV-specific IgG in serum with a commercial ELISA kit. Ficoll density gradient centrifugation was used to isolate peripheral blood mononuclear cells from blood. The chain was built from TRBV6-1 and TRBJ2-5; checking the TCRdb D call of TRBD2 is not possible without DNA. The TCR comes from a man aged 18-75 years in good health. The sequencing sample was made of blood T cells: a sorted CD56 or NKG2C T cell subset, CD4+ or CD8+ T cells, or bulk PBMC T cells (not recorded which). The CDR3 corresponds to CASSRTGLAGGETQYF.